The 13 T cell receptor beta chains below were found in one sample sequenced in a study of T cell responses to AZD1222 COVID-19 vaccine. Generated by immunoSEQ multiplex PCR, the TCRdb table keeps only in-frame clones and is missing some. The repertoire consists of some 150,000 clones, with over 75% occurring once and the leading ten covering roughly 4%. The starting material was peripheral blood, obtained 28 days after the second AZD1222 dose. The receptors come from an adult who received the AZD1222 COVID-19 vaccine.

The chain has TRBV19 and TRBJ1-1, with 8 bases that match TRBD1. The CDR3 has 17 amino acids. Trimming cost V 1 base and J 5 bases; bases outside gene matches: 12. Germline CDR1 reads LNHDA; CDR2 reads SQIVND (reference sequence). CDR3 sequence (DNA): TGTGCCAGTAGTATAGGTGGGTCAGGGGGCTTTGGAACTGAAGCTTTCTTT. It encodes CASSIGGSGGFGTEAFF.

The V gene is TRBV27, the J gene TRBJ1-5, with no clear D. Germline values: CDR1 MNHEY, CDR2 SMNVEV (reference sequence). With 4 bases removed from V and 7 bases from J, the gap between germline ends came to 17 bases. This CDR3 is built from 15 residues. CDR3: CASSSNWDLGQPQHF. For the CDR3, the DNA is TGTGCCAGCAGTTCCAACTGGGATCTTGGCCAGCCCCAGCATTTT.

The chain carries TRBV19 and TRBJ1-2; 9 positions agree with TRBD1. This CDR3 is built from 15 residues. The V gene's germline CDR1 is LNHDA and CDR2 SQIVND (reference sequence). V lost 5 bases, J lost 7 bases, and 11 bases stayed unmatched. CDR3 loop: CASSSSTGGAGGYTF. The CDR3 DNA is TGTGCCAGTAGTTCCTCAACAGGGGGCGCCGGTGGCTACACCTTC.

J is TRBJ2-7 and V is TRBV7-6; D remains ambiguous. Germline loops: CDR1 SGHVS, CDR2 FNYEAQ. The V gene lost 2 bases and the J gene lost 0 bases, with 11 bases spanning the gap. The CDR3 runs 15 residues. As DNA, the CDR3 is TGTGCCAGCAGCTTAACGGCCACCTCCTCCTACGAGCAGTACTTC. It is translated as CASSLTATSSYEQYF.

The CDR3 reads CASSLLAAGSEQYF. CDR3 coding DNA: TGTGCCAGCAGTCTACTAGCGGCTGGTTCCGAGCAGTACTTC. The rearrangement joins TRBV6-2 or TRBV6-3 to TRBJ2-7; 8 bases are a match to TRBD2. The CDR3 spans 14 residues. Trimming at V came to 5 bases and at J to 6 bases, leaving 9 bases not matched to a gene. Per the germline V gene, CDR1 is MNHEY and CDR2 is SVGEGT.

This clone was picked up many times. Relative to the germline gene, one junction end is altered; a read error may explain this. The CDR3 is CATRRTPGNTIYF. For the CDR3, the DNA is TGTGCCACCCGCAGGACACCTGGAAACACCATATATTTT. This chain connects TRBV15 to TRBJ1-3; TRBD1 is a possible D gene (5 bases). CDR1 and CDR2 from the germline V gene are LNHNV and YYDKDF (reference sequence). The CDR3 totals 13 residues.

The rearrangement joins TRBV3-1 (or the pseudogene TRBV3-2) to TRBJ1-2; D uncertain. Trimming took off 4 bases at V and 12 bases at J, with 9 bases between the two ends. Germline V CDR1 and CDR2: LGHDT, YNNKEL (reference sequence). This CDR3 spans 10 amino acids. The CDR3 DNA sequence: TGTGCCAGCAGCCCTTTTCTTAACACCTTC. Translation: CASSPFLNTF.

The V and J genes are TRBV6-1 and TRBJ2-1, with 13 bases fitting TRBD2. CDR1 is MNHNS and CDR2 is SASEGT in the germline V gene. The J segment lost 12 bases and the V segment lost 3 bases, leaving 5 bases of the junction unmatched. The CDR3 covers 14 residues. The chain's CDR3 is CASSDTSGGARQFF. CDR3 DNA: TGTGCCAGCAGTGACACTAGCGGGGGGGCCCGGCAGTTCTTC.

The rearrangement uses TRBV4-3 and TRBJ2-2, with D tentatively TRBD1 (6 bases). This CDR3 contains 16 residues. V was trimmed by 4 bases and J by 1 base, leaving 13 bases between them. Germline assignment: CDR1 LGHNA and CDR2 YSLEER. For the CDR3, the DNA is TGCGCCAGCAGCCGGAAGTCAGGGGTGAACACCGGGGAGCTGTTTTTT. Translation: CASSRKSGVNTGELFF.

The V call is TRBV6-2 or TRBV6-3, the J call TRBJ1-1; D is perhaps TRBD1 (6 bases). From germline, CDR1 is MNHEY and CDR2 SVGEGT. With 0 bases removed from V and 11 bases from J, the gap between germline ends came to 13 bases. The CDR3 totals 13 residues. The CDR3, as DNA: TGTGCCAGCAGTTACTCTCGGACAGCCGGGGCTTTCTTT. Its translation: CASSYSRTAGAFF.

The chain is built from TRBV5-4 and TRBJ1-2; possibly TRBD1 for D (6 bases). Germline V gene sequence: CDR1 SGHNT, CDR2 YYREEE (reference sequence). V lost 4 bases and J lost 10, with 14 bases in between. This CDR3 contains 12 residues. The CDR3 here is CASSLEGGAYTF. The CDR3 nucleotides are TGTGCCAGCAGCCTCGAGGGGGGGGCCTACACCTTC.

DNA for the CDR3: TGTGCCAGTCGTACAGGGGCCTCCTATCAGCCCCAGCATTTT. Encoded protein: CASRTGASYQPQHF. The V call is TRBV19, the J call TRBJ1-5; 7 nucleotides match TRBD1. V shed 8 bases, J shed 5 bases, and the junction held 9 bases outside the gene matches. The CDR3 loop spans 14 amino acids. Germline CDR1 and CDR2: LNHDA and SQIVND (reference sequence).

This clone has only a few counts. This sample includes further DNA sequences coding for the same CDR3. This chain links TRBV29-1 with TRBJ2-3; D is unclear. The CDR3 is 10 amino acids. The germline V gene encodes CDR1 SQVTM and CDR2 ANQGSEA. The germline V and J ends were trimmed by 3 bases and 2 bases, with 0 bases remaining between them. CDR3 sequence reads: CSVDTDTQYF. DNA for the CDR3: TGCAGCGTTGACACAGATACGCAGTATTTT.